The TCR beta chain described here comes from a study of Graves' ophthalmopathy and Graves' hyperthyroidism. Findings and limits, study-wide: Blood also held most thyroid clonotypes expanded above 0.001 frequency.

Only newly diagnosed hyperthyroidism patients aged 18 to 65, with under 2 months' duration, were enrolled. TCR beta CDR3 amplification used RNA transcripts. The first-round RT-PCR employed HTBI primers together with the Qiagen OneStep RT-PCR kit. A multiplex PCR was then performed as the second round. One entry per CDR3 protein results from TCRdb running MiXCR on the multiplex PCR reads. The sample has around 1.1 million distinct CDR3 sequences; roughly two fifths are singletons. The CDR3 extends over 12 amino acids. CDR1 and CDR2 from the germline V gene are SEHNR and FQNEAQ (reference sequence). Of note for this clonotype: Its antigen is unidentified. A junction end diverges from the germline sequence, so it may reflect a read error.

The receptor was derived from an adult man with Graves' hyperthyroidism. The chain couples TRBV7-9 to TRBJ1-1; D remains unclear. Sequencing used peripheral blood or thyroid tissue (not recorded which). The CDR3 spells CAGSLERTEAFF. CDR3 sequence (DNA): TGTGCCGGCAGCTTAGAGAGGACTGAAGCTTTCTTT.